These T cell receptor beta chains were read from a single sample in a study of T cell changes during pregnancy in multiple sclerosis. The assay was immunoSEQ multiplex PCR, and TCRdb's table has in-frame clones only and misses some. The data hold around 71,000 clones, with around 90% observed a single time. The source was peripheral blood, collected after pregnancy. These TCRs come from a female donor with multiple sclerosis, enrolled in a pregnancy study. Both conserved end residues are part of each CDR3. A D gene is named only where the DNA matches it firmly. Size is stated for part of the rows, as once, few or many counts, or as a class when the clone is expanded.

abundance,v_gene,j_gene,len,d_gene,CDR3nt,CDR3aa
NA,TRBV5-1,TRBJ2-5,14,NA,TGCGCCAGCAGCCTGGAAGGGGTGGGGGAGACCCAGTACTTC,CASSLEGVGETQYF
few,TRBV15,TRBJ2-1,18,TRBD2,TGTGCCACCAGCAGACCACCCTTCAGCGGGAGCTCCTACAATGAGCAGTTCTTC,CATSRPPFSGSSYNEQFF
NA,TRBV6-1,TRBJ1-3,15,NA,TGTGCCAGCAGTGACCCCTACGGCTCTGGAAACACCATATATTTT,CASSDPYGSGNTIYF
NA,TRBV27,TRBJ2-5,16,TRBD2,TGTGCCAGCAGTTTATCTACTAGCGGGGGGGAAGAGACCCAGTACTTC,CASSLSTSGGEETQYF
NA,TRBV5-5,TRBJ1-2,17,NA,TGTGCCAGCAGCTTGGGTCTTCGACAGGAGGCCGGGTATGGCTACACCTTC,CASSLGLRQEAGYGYTF
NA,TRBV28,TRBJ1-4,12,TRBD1,TGTGCCAGACGACAGGGGGATGAAAAACTGTTTTTT,CARRQGDEKLFF
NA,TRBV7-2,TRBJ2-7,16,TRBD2,TGTGCCAGCAGCTTAGAAGGGGCTAGCGGGAGCTACGAGCAGTACTTC,CASSLEGASGSYEQYF
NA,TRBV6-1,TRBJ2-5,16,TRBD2,TGTGCCAGCAGTGGACTAGCGGGAGAAGGGGCCGAGACCCAGTACTTC,CASSGLAGEGAETQYF
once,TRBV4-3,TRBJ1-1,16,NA,TGCGCCAGCAGCCAAGATCTAGGAGGGGTGGGCACTGAAGCTTTCTTT,CASSQDLGGVGTEAFF
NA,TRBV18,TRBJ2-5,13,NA,TGTGCCAGCTCCCCGGGGGAACGCGAGACCCAGTACTTC,CASSPGERETQYF
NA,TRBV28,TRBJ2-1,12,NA,TGTGCCAGCGCGAGCTCCTACAATGAGCAGTTCTTC,CASASSYNEQFF
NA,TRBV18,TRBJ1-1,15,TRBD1,TGTGCCAGCTCACCTGACAGGGGGCGAGGCACTGAAGCTTTCTTT,CASSPDRGRGTEAFF
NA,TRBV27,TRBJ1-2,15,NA,TGTGCCAGCAGTTTAGCGGGGCAGGCAAACTATGGCTACACCTTC,CASSLAGQANYGYTF
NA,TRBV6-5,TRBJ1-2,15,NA,TGTGCCAGCAGTTACCGAGGGACATCGAACTATGGCTACACCTTC,CASSYRGTSNYGYTF
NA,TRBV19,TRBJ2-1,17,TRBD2,TGTGCCAGTAGTATAGACCGGACTAGCGGGAAATACAATGAGCAGTTCTTC,CASSIDRTSGKYNEQFF
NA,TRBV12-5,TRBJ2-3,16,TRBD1,TGTGCTAGTGGTTTGGAGACAGGGGGTGGCACAGATACGCAGTATTTT,CASGLETGGGTDTQYF
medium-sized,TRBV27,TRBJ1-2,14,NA,TGTGCCAGCAGTTCTCGACAGGTGTTCGGTGGCTACACCTTC,CASSSRQVFGGYTF
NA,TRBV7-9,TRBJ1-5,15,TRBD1,TGTGCCAGCAGCCCAGGGGACAGTAGCAATCAGCCCCAGCATTTT,CASSPGDSSNQPQHF
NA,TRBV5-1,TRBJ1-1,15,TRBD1,TGCGCCAGCAGCTCCGGACAGGGAGTGAACACTGAAGCTTTCTTT,CASSSGQGVNTEAFF
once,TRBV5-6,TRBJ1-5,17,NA,TGTGCCAGCAGCTTGGTGGGGTCAGGGGATAGCAATCAGCCCCAGCATTTT,CASSLVGSGDSNQPQHF
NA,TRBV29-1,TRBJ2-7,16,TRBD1,TGCAGCGTTGTTGGTTCTGGACAGGGTTCCTACTACGAGCAGTACTTC,CSVVGSGQGSYYEQYF
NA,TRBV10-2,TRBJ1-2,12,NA,TGCGCCAGCAGTCCTACAGGGATCGGCTACACCTTC,CASSPTGIGYTF
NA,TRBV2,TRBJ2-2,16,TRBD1,TGTGCCAGCAGGCCCCAGACAGGGAGCGAGACCGGGGAGCTGTTTTTT,CASRPQTGSETGELFF
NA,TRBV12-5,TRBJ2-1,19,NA,TGTGCTAGTGGTTTTGTCATTTCCGGGCGGAGGGGCTCCTACAATGAGCAGTTCTTC,CASGFVISGRRGSYNEQFF
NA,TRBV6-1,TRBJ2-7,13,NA,TGTGCCAGCCACAGGGACGGTGCCTACGAGCAGTACTTC,CASHRDGAYEQYF
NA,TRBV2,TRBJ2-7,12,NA,TGTGCCACCCGAGCGGAAACTTACGAGCAGTACTTC,CATRAETYEQYF
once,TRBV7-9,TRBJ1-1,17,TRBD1,TGTGCCAGCAGCCCGCGGACAGGACAACCAGGAGGCACTGAAGCTTTCTTT,CASSPRTGQPGGTEAFF
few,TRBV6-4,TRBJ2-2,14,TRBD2,TGTGCCAGCAAACTAGCGGGAGACACCGGGGAGCTGTTTTTT,CASKLAGDTGELFF
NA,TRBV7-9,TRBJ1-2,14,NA,TGTGCCAGCAGCTTAGGTGGGGAGGATTATGGCTACACCTTC,CASSLGGEDYGYTF
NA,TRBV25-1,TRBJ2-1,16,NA,TGTGCCAGCATGGGTAGCTTAGCGGAGGACTACAATGAGCAGTTCTTC,CASMGSLAEDYNEQFF
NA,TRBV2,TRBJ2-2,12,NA,TGTGCCAGCTCCCAGGACACCGGGGAGCTGTTTTTT,CASSQDTGELFF
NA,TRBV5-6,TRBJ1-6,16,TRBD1,TGTGCCAGCAGCTGGACCCCCGGGACAGGATCTTCACCCCTCCACTTT,CASSWTPGTGSSPLHF
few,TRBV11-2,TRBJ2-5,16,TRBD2,TGTGCCAGCAGCTTACTACTAGCGGGAGTGGGAGAGACCCAGTACTTC,CASSLLLAGVGETQYF
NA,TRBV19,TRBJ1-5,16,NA,TGTGCCAGTAGTATAGTCCCCCAGACTAACAATCAGCCCCAGCATTTT,CASSIVPQTNNQPQHF
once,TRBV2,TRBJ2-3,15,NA,TGTGCCAGCAGTGAAGGCGGTAGCGGCACAGATACGCAGTATTTT,CASSEGGSGTDTQYF
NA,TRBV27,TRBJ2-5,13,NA,TGTGCCAGCAGTTTAAGGGGTCTGGAGACCCAGTACTTC,CASSLRGLETQYF
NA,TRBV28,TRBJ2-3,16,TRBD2,TGTGCCAGCAGGGGGACTAGCGGCACGTACACAGATACGCAGTATTTT,CASRGTSGTYTDTQYF
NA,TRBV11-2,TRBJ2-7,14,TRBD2,TGTGCCAGCAGCTATGGGACTAGCTCCTACGAGCAGTACTTC,CASSYGTSSYEQYF
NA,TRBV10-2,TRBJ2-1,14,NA,TGCGCCAGCAGTGGCCTAGCGCGTTGCAATGAGCAGTTCTTC,CASSGLARCNEQFF
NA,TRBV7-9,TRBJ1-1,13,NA,TGTGCCAGCCTAACAGCTATGAACACTGAAGCTTTCTTT,CASLTAMNTEAFF
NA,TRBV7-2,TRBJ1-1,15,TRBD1,TGTGCCAGCAGCCCACGGACAGGGTCTGGTACTGAAGCTTTCTTT,CASSPRTGSGTEAFF
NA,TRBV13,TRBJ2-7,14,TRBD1,TGTGCCAGCAGCTTAACAGGGGGAAACCACGAGCAGTACTTC,CASSLTGGNHEQYF
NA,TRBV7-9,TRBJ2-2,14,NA,TGTGCCAGCAGCTTCCCAGGGGCCACCGGGGAGCTGTTTTTT,CASSFPGATGELFF
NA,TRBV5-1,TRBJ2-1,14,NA,TGCGCCAGCAGCTTGCGGGACTCGAACAATGAGCAGTTCTTC,CASSLRDSNNEQFF
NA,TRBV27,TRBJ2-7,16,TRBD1,TGTGCCAGCAGTTCGTCGCCCGGGACAGCACAATACGAGCAGTACTTC,CASSSSPGTAQYEQYF
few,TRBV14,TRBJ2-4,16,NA,TGTGCCAGCAGCCAAGAGGACAGTCTAGCCAAAAACATTCAGTACTTC,CASSQEDSLAKNIQYF
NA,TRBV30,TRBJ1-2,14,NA,TGTGCCTGGAGTGTTACAACAGCTAACTATGGCTACACCTTC,CAWSVTTANYGYTF